This T cell receptor beta chain was identified during a study of T-cell memory formation after mild COVID-19. Study background: TCR clusters were mostly donor specific.

TCRdb fed the 5' RACE reads into MiXCR, producing one record per CDR3 protein. The sample holds 350,000 to 500,000 distinct CDR3 sequences, approximately 20% seen once. A remark on this clonotype: Its cognate antigen is unknown.

Whole-study findings and limits: Contracting clones from day 15 to 85 had balanced CD4/CD8; later expanders favoured CD4+. Chiefly within CM and EM were the contracting CD4+ clones; CD8+ ones were within EMRA.

Sequenced: PBMCs or a T cell subset sorted from them (not recorded which). The TCR was taken from an adult woman who had mild COVID-19 (a few samples of this study predate the infection). Cell type and time point are not known.

The CDR3 region is CASSFGQGDVSNQPQHF. The CDR3 coding sequence is TGTGCCAGCAGCTTTGGACAGGGGGACGTAAGCAATCAGCCCCAGCATTTT. V gene TRBV7-9 combines with J gene TRBJ1-5; 10 bases agree with TRBD1. The CDR3 covers 17 residues. From germline, CDR1 is SEHNR and CDR2 FQNEAQ (reference sequence). Trimming cost V 3 bases and J 1 base; bases outside gene matches: 6. Full variable domain (rest looked up from reference TRBV7-9 and TRBJ1-5): DTGVSQNPRHKITKRGQNVTFRCDPISEHNRLYWYRQTLGQGPEFLTYFQNEAQLEKSRLLSDRFSAERPKGSFSTLEIQRTEQGDSAMYLCASSFGQGDVSNQPQHFGDGTRLSIL.